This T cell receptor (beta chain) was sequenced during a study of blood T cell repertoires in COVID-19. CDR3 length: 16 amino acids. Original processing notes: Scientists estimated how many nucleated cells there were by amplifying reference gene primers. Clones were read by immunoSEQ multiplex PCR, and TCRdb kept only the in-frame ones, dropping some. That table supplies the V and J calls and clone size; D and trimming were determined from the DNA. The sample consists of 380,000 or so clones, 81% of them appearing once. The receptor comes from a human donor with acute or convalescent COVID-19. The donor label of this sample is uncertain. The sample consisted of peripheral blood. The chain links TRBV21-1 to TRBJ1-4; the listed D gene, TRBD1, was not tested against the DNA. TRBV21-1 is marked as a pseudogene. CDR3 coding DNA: TGTGCCAGCAGCACACCTGGACAGGGCGCTAATGAAAAACTGTTTTTT. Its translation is CASSTPGQGANEKLFF.